These 19 T cell receptor beta chains were sequenced from one sample in a study of a mutant IDH1 vaccine in newly diagnosed glioma. The data were produced by immunoSEQ multiplex PCR, yet TCRdb's version contains in-frame clones alone and is incomplete. The profile shows some 42,000 clones, 83% of them singletons. Time point: week 35, safety follow-up. The study gave 300 ug of mutant IDH1 20-mer peptide per vaccine dose, with topical imiquimod. Their specific antigens are unknown. This specimen was PBMCs, taken from a glioma patient whose treatment included an IDH1 peptide vaccine. The receptors stem from a woman aged 50 to 60 with glioma.

The V call is TRBV7-2, the J call TRBJ2-7; possibly TRBD2 for D (7 bases). The CDR3 is 15 amino acids. Germline CDR1 reads SGHTA; CDR2 reads FQGNSA. Trimming removed 6 bases from V and 2 bases from J, with 17 bases in between. The CDR3 bases are TGTGCCAGCAGGCCTGGCGGGGGCCTTACCTACGAGCAGTACTTC. The encoded protein is CASRPGGGLTYEQYF.

This chain links TRBV11-2 with TRBJ1-6; D remains unclear. This CDR3 contains 15 residues. V lost 2 bases and J 6 bases, leaving 11 bases between the germline ends. CDR1 and CDR2 from the germline V gene are SGHAT and FQNNGV. The CDR3 DNA sequence: TGTGCCAGCAGCTTATGGCCAGGACTTAATTCACCCCTCCACTTT. Protein product: CASSLWPGLNSPLHF.

The V and J genes are TRBV5-1 and TRBJ1-4; 7 nucleotides line up with TRBD1. Trimming cost V 4 bases and J 5 bases; bases outside gene matches: 5. This CDR3 has 14 amino acids. Germline V lookup: CDR1 SGHRS, CDR2 YFSETQ. CDR3 sequence (DNA): TGCGCCAGCAGCGGACAGGTCGGAAATGAAAAACTGTTTTTT. Residues: CASSGQVGNEKLFF.

This chain uses TRBV6-6 with TRBJ2-1; the D gene is possibly TRBD2 (7 bases). V was cut by 7 bases and J by 10 bases, with 14 bases left in between. Germline V gene data show CDR1 as MNHNY and CDR2 as SVGAGI (reference sequence). The CDR3 loop spans 12 amino acids. The CDR3 is CASIGGGLEQFF. The CDR3 DNA sequence: TGTGCCAGCATTGGGGGGGGGCTCGAGCAGTTCTTC.

The V and J genes are TRBV7-6 and TRBJ1-2; the match to TRBD1 covers 10 bases. V was pared by 5 bases and J by 4 bases, with 7 bases of the junction left unmatched. From germline, CDR1 is SGHVS and CDR2 FNYEAQ. This CDR3 has 15 amino acids. The DNA for the CDR3 is TGTGCCAGCAGCGCGGACAGGGGGGGTTCCTATGGCTACACCTTC. It encodes CASSADRGGSYGYTF. Drawing the rest from reference TRBV7-6 and TRBJ1-2, the complete variable domain is GAGVSQSPRYKVTKRGQDVALRCDPISGHVSLYWYRQALGQGPEFLTYFNYEAQQDKSGLPNDRFSAERPEGSISTLTIQRTEQRDSAMYRCASSADRGGSYGYTFGSGTRLTVV.

The sample holds a few counts of this clone. CDR3 region: CASSYSVGLGKHGYTF. For the CDR3, the DNA is TGTGCCAGCAGTTACTCGGTGGGGTTAGGGAAACATGGCTACACCTTC. The chain recombines TRBV6-5 with TRBJ1-2; no clear D. The germline V and J ends were trimmed by 0 bases and 6 bases, with 17 bases remaining between them. Germline CDR1 MNHEY, CDR2 SVGAGI. CDR3 length equals 16 residues.

This clone has only one observation. The chain carries TRBV6-1 and TRBJ2-5, with a weak D call TRBD1 (6 bases). V lost 6 bases and J 7 bases, leaving 18 bases between the germline ends. The CDR3 consists of 14 residues. Germline loops: CDR1 MNHNS, CDR2 SASEGT. This CDR3 is CASRGQILVGTQYF. For the CDR3, the DNA is TGTGCCAGCAGAGGACAGATATTGGTCGGGACCCAGTACTTC.

This chain uses TRBV4-1 with TRBJ2-7; D may be TRBD1 (6 bases). CDR1 MGHRA and CDR2 YSYEKL come from the germline V gene. V lost 0 bases and J lost 1, with 10 bases in between. The CDR3 length is 15 residues. The CDR3 DNA follows: TGCGCCAGCAGCCAAGAGTCAGGGGCGTCCTACGAGCAGTACTTC. It translates to CASSQESGASYEQYF.

The chain joins TRBV27 to TRBJ1-2; possibly TRBD1 for D (5 bases). V lost 3 bases to trimming and J lost 3 bases, with 11 bases between them. Germline loops: CDR1 MNHEY, CDR2 SMNVEV (reference sequence). The CDR3 length is 14 residues. CDR3 in DNA: TGTGCCAGCAGTTTTAAGGGGAGGGACTATGGCTACACCTTC. Protein product: CASSFKGRDYGYTF.

This rearrangement joins TRBV4-1 to TRBJ1-2, with a tentative D call TRBD1 (6 bases). The germline V gene encodes CDR1 MGHRA and CDR2 YSYEKL. CDR3 length equals 18 residues. Between the trimmed V and J ends, which lost 4 bases and 6 bases, there was a span of 27 bases. The CDR3 spells CASSPGGTGEPQGHGYTF. In nucleotides, the CDR3 is TGCGCCAGCAGCCCAGGTGGTACAGGCGAACCCCAGGGGCATGGCTACACCTTC.

The J gene is TRBJ2-1, the V gene TRBV9; 9 nucleotides line up with TRBD2. Per germline, CDR1 SGDLS and CDR2 YYNGEE. The CDR3 contains 16 residues. Trimming cost V 3 bases and J 8 bases; bases outside gene matches: 12. The CDR3 loop is CASSAPGTSMGDEQFF. DNA for the CDR3: TGTGCCAGCAGCGCACCCGGGACTAGCATGGGGGATGAGCAGTTCTTC.

The chain is built from TRBV7-2 and TRBJ1-1; D is possibly TRBD1 (5 bases). The germline V and J ends were trimmed by 6 bases and 4 bases, with 18 bases remaining between them. The V gene's germline CDR1 is SGHTA and CDR2 FQGNSA. CDR3 length: 15 residues. Here the CDR3 reads CASSSNPGRGTEAFF. CDR3 bases: TGTGCCAGCAGTTCCAACCCGGGGAGGGGCACTGAAGCTTTCTTT. Supplemented by reference TRBV7-2 and TRBJ1-1, the full variable domain reads GAGVSQSPSNKVTEKGKDVELRCDPISGHTALYWYRQSLGQGLEFLIYFQGNSAPDKSGLPSDRFSAERTGGSVSTLTIQRTQQEDSAVYLCASSSNPGRGTEAFFGQGTRLTVV.

The J gene is TRBJ1-1, the V gene TRBV30; no definite D call. The V end was cut by 3 bases, the J end by 10 bases, with 12 bases between. This CDR3 is 11 amino acids long. From germline, CDR1 is GTSNPN and CDR2 SVGIG (reference sequence). The CDR3 loop is CAWRVAVGAFF. In DNA, the CDR3 is TGTGCCTGGAGGGTTGCCGTTGGAGCTTTCTTT.

The chain combines TRBV4-1 with TRBJ1-2; weak D call: TRBD1 (5 bases). The germline V gene encodes CDR1 MGHRA and CDR2 YSYEKL. The CDR3 is 14 residues long. V lost 4 bases to trimming and J lost 0 bases, with 9 bases between them. In DNA form, the CDR3 reads TGCGCCAGCAGCCTACGACAGTCTAACTATGGCTACACCTTC. Amino acid sequence: CASSLRQSNYGYTF.

This chain joins TRBV14 and TRBJ1-4, with 8 positions matching TRBD1. After removal of 4 bases from V and 3 bases from J, the junction contained 4 bases not matched to a gene. Germline-derived CDR1 and CDR2 are SGHDN and FVKESK. The length of the CDR3 is 15 residues. This CDR3 reads CASSLTGVANEKLFF. CDR3 sequence (DNA): TGTGCCAGCAGCCTGACAGGGGTGGCTAATGAAAAACTGTTTTTT.

On this clone: A junction end diverges from the germline sequence, so it may reflect a read error. The CDR3 DNA reads as TGCGCCAGCAGCCAAGATCCGGCGCTAAATTCAGCCCTCCACTTT. This translates into CASSQDPALNSALHF. The chain joins TRBV4-1 to TRBJ1-6; the D is unclear. The germline V gene encodes CDR1 MGHRA and CDR2 YSYEKL. The CDR3 is made up of 15 amino acids.

The chain has TRBV18 and TRBJ1-1; tentative D call: TRBD1 (5 bases). CDR3 length equals 15 residues. Trimming cost V 3 bases and J 0 bases, with 11 bases left between them. Germline assignment: CDR1 KGHSH and CDR2 LQKENI. The CDR3 coding sequence is TGTGCCAGCTCACCGAGGGACGGACTGAACACTGAAGCTTTCTTT. The encoded protein is CASSPRDGLNTEAFF.

This clone appeared once. The chain joins TRBV9 to TRBJ1-2; D is unresolved. The V and J ends lost 0 bases and 3 bases respectively, with 15 bases between them. Per the germline V gene, CDR1 is SGDLS and CDR2 is YYNGEE. The CDR3 is 16 residues long. The CDR3 protein is CASSVGVLPGYYGYTF. In DNA, the CDR3 is TGTGCCAGCAGCGTAGGTGTACTCCCGGGCTACTATGGCTACACCTTC.

The rearrangement links TRBV7-6 to TRBJ1-2; tentative D call: TRBD1 (5 bases). The length of the CDR3 is 13 residues. V dropped 3 bases and J dropped 10 bases, with 15 bases sitting between them. Looked up from germline, CDR1 is SGHVS and CDR2 is FNYEAQ. CDR3 DNA sequence: TGTGCCAGCAGCTTTAGAGACAGCGCTACCTACACCTTC. This sequence encodes CASSFRDSATYTF.